Following are 5 T cell receptor beta chains from one sample sequenced in a study of cytomegalovirus exposure and HLA in healthy donors. It was with 60 Vbeta and 13 Jbeta primers that the PCR ran. Only in-frame clones appear in the TCRdb table, and some are missing; sequencing was by immunoSEQ multiplex PCR. Altogether about 140,000 clones are present, about two thirds being singletons, with the ten largest covering about 2.6%. The sample comprised PBMCs. Receptors were obtained from a middle-aged woman in good health and CMV-seronegative.

The sample holds a few counts of this clone. The chain links TRBV9 to TRBJ1-1, with D perhaps TRBD1 (6 bases). V was shortened by 3 bases and J by 0 bases, with 12 bases between the two germline ends. The V gene's germline CDR1 is SGDLS and CDR2 YYNGEE. The CDR3 has 15 amino acids. The CDR3 here is CASSAYTGMNTEAFF. CDR3 bases: TGTGCCAGCAGCGCTTACACAGGGATGAACACTGAAGCTTTCTTT. The full variable domain, rest sourced from reference TRBV9 and TRBJ1-1, is DSGVTQTPKHLITATGQRVTLRCSPRSGDLSVYWYQQSLDQGLQFLIQYYNGEERAKGNILERFSAQQFPDLHSELNLSSLELGDSALYFCASSAYTGMNTEAFFGQGTRLTVV.

This rearrangement joins TRBV15 to TRBJ2-2, with D possibly TRBD1 on 5 matching bases. Looked up from germline, CDR1 is LNHNV and CDR2 is YYDKDF (reference sequence). The germline V and J ends were trimmed by 5 bases and 4 bases, with 20 bases remaining between them. There are 17 residues in the CDR3. The CDR3 loop is CATSSKGLPRFTGELFF. In DNA form, the CDR3 reads TGTGCCACCAGCTCCAAGGGGTTACCCAGATTCACCGGGGAGCTGTTTTTT. Filled out from reference TRBV15 and TRBJ2-2, the complete variable domain reads DAMVIQNPRYQVTQFGKPVTLSCSQTLNHNVMYWYQQKSSQAPKLLFHYYDKDFNNEADTPDNFQSRRPNTSFCFLDIRSPGLGDTAMYLCATSSKGLPRFTGELFFGEGSRLTVL.

This clone was picked up a small number of times. The chain uses TRBV7-6 and TRBJ2-7; tentatively, D is TRBD1 (6 bases). Germline lookup yields CDR1 SGHVS and CDR2 FNYEAQ. The CDR3 runs to 16 residues. Trimming cost V 5 bases and J 3 bases, with 20 bases left between them. The CDR3 reads CASSPRARGPNYEQYF. In DNA form, the CDR3 reads TGTGCCAGCAGCCCGAGGGCCAGGGGACCTAACTACGAGCAGTACTTC.

This clone was seen a handful of times. The chain employs TRBV4-3 and TRBJ2-6; D is unresolved. Germline CDR1 LGHNA, CDR2 YSLEER. V gave up 1 base and J gave up 0 bases, with 13 bases separating them. CDR3 size: 18 residues. CDR3 region: CASSQALRWSSGANVLTF. DNA of the CDR3: TGCGCCAGCAGCCAAGCTTTGCGATGGAGCTCTGGGGCCAACGTCCTGACTTTC.

The V call is TRBV11-2, the J call TRBJ2-5, with TRBD2 matching 9 bases. The DNA end favors TRBJ2-7, so the J call may be wrong. Looked up from germline, CDR1 is SGHAT and CDR2 is FQNNGV. This CDR3 comprises 15 residues. The DNA for the CDR3 is TGTGCCAGCAGCTGGCAGAGCGGGGGGCCCTACGAGCAGTACTTC. Its translation: CASSWQSGGPYEQYF.